This TCR beta chain derives from a study of blood T cell repertoires in COVID-19. Study as a whole: Sources were T cells, B-cell-depleted T cells, or PBMCs; the material itself was cDNA or gDNA.

The CDR3 totals 17 residues. V trimming: 5 bases; J trimming: 7 bases; junction bases outside the gene matches: 15. Germline V lookup: CDR1 SGHRS, CDR2 YFSETQ. As handled by the study authors: It was from reference gene primer amplification that nucleated cell counts were estimated. This table comes from immunoSEQ multiplex PCR, and its TCRdb copy is limited to in-frame clones, with some not included. V, J and clone size are those of that table, while D and trimming were read from the DNA. The table records approximately 440,000 clones, 88% of them present only once. Seattle researchers signed up patients amid active infection and tracked them longitudinally.

The chain is built from TRBV5-1 and TRBJ1-2; TRBD1 agrees at 12 bases. This clonotype was sampled from a woman aged 45-59 years with COVID-19, enrolled during active disease. The specimen was peripheral blood. The CDR3 nucleotides read TGCGCCAGCAGAAACCCCAATCCGGGACAGGGGGCCGTTGGCTACACCTTC. Protein sequence: CASRNPNPGQGAVGYTF.